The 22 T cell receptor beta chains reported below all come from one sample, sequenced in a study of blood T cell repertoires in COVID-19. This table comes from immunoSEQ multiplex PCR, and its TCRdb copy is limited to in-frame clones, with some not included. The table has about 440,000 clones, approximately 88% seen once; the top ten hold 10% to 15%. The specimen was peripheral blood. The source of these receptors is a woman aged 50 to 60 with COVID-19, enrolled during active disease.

CDR3 nucleotide sequence: TGTGCCAGCAGTCCCACAGGGGTTGTTAAGGATGAGCAGTTCTTC. Translating it yields CASSPTGVVKDEQFF. The chain carries TRBV28 and TRBJ2-1, with TRBD1 matching 7 bases. Germline V gene sequence: CDR1 MDHEN, CDR2 SYDVKM. V was clipped by 5 bases and J by 8 bases; unmatched bases: 12. The CDR3 totals 15 residues.

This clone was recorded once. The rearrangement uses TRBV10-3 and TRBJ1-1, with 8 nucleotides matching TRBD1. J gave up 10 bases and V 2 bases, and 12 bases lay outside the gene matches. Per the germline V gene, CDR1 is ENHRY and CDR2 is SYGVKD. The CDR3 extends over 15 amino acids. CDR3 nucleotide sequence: TGTGCCATCAGTGAGCGGTTGGACAGGGTAGTTGTAGCTTTCTTT. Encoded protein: CAISERLDRVVVAFF.

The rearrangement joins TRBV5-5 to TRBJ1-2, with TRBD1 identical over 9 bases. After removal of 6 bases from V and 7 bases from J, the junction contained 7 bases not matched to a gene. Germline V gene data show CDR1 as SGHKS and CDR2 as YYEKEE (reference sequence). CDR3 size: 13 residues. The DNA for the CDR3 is TGTGCCAGCACCCCCGGGACAGGGTCTGGCTACACCTTC. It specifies CASTPGTGSGYTF. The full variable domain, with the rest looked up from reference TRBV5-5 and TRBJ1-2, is DAGVTQSPTHLIKTRGQQVTLRCSPISGHKSVSWYQQVLGQGPQFIFQYYEKEERGRGNFPDRFSARQFPNYSSELNVNALLLGDSALYLCASTPGTGSGYTFGSGTRLTVV.

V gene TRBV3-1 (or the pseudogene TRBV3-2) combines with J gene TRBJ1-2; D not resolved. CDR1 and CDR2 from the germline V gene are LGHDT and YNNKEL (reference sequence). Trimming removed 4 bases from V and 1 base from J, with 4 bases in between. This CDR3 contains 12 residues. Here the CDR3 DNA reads TGTGCCAGCAGCCTTCGTAACTATGGCTACACCTTC. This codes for CASSLRNYGYTF.

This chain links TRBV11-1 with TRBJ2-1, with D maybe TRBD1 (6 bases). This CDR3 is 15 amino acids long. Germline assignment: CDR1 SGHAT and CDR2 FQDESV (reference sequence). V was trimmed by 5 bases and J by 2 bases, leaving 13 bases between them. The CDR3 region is CASSPRTAAYNEQFF. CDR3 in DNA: TGTGCCAGCAGCCCCCGGACAGCAGCCTACAATGAGCAGTTCTTC.

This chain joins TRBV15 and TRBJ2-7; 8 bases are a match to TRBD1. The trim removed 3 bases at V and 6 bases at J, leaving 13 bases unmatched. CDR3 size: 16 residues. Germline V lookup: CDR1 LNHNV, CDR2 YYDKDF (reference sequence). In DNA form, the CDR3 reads TGTGCCACCAGCAGGGGACCAGGGGGCCGTACGGTCGAGCAGTACTTC. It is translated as CATSRGPGGRTVEQYF.

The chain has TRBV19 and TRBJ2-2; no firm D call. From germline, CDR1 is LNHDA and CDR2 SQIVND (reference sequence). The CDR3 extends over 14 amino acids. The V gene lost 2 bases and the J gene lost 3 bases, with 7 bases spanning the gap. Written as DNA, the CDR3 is TGTGCCAGTAGTATATTGGCAGACACCGGGGAGCTGTTTTTT. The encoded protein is CASSILADTGELFF.

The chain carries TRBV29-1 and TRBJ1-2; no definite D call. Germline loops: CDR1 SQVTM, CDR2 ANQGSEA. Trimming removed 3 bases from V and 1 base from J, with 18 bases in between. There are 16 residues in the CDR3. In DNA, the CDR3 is TGCAGCGTTGATCCCTTTGTGGGAGATCTTAACTATGGCTACACCTTC. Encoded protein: CSVDPFVGDLNYGYTF.

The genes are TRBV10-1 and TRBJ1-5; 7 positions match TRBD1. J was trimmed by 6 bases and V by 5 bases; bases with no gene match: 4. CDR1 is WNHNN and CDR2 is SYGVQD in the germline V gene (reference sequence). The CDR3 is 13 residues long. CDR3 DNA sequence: TGCGCCAGCAGTTCAGGGGGGCTTCAGCCCCAGCATTTT. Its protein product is CASSSGGLQPQHF.

Here the CDR3 reads CASSSGDLTDTQYF. The CDR3 DNA is TGTGCCAGCAGTTCAGGGGATCTCACAGATACGCAGTATTTT. The rearrangement joins TRBV6-5 to TRBJ2-3, with D possibly matching TRBD1 (6 bases). Germline V gives CDR1 MNHEY, CDR2 SVGAGI. V gave up 4 bases and J gave up 2 bases, with 10 bases separating them. This CDR3 region has 14 residues.

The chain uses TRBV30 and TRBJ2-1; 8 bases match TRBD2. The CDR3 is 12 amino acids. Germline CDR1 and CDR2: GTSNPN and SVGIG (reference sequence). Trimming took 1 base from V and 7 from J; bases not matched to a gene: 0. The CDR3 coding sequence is TGTGCCTGGAGTGCTAGCGGGAATGAGCAGTTCTTC. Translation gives CAWSASGNEQFF.

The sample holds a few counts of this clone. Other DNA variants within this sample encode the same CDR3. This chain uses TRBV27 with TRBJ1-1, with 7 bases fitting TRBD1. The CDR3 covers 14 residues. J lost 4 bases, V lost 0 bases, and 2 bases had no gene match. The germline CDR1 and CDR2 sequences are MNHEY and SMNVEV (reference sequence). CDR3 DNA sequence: TGTGCCAGCAGTTTATCCCCAGGGGGCACTGAAGCTTTCTTT. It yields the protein CASSLSPGGTEAFF.

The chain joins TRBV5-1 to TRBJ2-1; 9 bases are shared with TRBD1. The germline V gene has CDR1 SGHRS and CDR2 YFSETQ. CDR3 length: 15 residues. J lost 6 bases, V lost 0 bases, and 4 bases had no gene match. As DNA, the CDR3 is TGCGCCAGCAGCTTGGGGGGACAGGGCGGCAATGAGCAGTTCTTC. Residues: CASSLGGQGGNEQFF.

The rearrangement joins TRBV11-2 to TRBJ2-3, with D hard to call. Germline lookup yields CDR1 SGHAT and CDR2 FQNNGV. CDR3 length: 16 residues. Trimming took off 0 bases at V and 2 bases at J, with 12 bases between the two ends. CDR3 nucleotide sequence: TGTGCCAGCAGCTTAGAGCTAGTGACCTTCACAGATACGCAGTATTTT. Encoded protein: CASSLELVTFTDTQYF.

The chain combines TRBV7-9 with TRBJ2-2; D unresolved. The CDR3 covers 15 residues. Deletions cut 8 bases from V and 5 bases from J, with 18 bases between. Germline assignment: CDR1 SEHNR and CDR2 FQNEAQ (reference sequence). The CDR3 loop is CASRSSEIDTGELFF. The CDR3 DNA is TGTGCCAGCCGGTCGTCCGAGATCGATACCGGGGAGCTGTTTTTT.

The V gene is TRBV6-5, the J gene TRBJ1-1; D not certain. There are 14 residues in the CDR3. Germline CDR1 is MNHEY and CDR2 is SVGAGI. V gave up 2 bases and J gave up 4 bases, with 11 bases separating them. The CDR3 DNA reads TGTGCCAGCAGTTACGGGCAGGTCGTCACTGAAGCTTTCTTT. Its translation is CASSYGQVVTEAFF.

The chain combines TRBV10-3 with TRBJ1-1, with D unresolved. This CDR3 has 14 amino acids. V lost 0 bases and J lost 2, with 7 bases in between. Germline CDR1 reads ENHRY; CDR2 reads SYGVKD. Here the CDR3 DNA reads TGTGCCATCAGTGAGTCGGGAGTTAACACTGAAGCTTTCTTT. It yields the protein CAISESGVNTEAFF.

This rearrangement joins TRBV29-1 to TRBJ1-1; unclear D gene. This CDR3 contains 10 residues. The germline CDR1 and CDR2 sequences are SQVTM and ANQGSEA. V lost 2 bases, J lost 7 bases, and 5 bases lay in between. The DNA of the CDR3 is TGCAGCGTTGAAAGCGGTGAAGCTTTCTTT. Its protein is CSVESGEAFF.

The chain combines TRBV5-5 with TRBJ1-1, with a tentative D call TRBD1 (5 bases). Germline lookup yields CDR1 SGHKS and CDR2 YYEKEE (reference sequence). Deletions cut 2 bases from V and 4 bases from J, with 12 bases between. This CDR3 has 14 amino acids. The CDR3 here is CASSFVDRGTEAFF. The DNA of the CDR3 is TGTGCCAGCAGCTTCGTCGACAGAGGCACTGAAGCTTTCTTT.

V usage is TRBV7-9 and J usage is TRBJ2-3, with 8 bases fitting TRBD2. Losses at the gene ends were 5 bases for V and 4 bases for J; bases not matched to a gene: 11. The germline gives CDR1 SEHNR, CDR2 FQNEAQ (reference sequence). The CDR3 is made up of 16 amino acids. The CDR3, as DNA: TGTGCCAGCAGCCTCAACTGGCGGGGGGCTTCAGATACGCAGTATTTT. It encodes CASSLNWRGASDTQYF.

CDR3 region: CASSLTGPQLNTEAFF. CDR3 DNA sequence: TGCGCCAGCAGCCTCACAGGTCCTCAATTGAACACTGAAGCTTTCTTT. V is TRBV4-1 and J is TRBJ1-1, with D perhaps TRBD1 (5 bases). Germline V gene sequence: CDR1 MGHRA, CDR2 YSYEKL. V lost 4 bases, J lost 0 bases, and 15 bases lay in between. This CDR3 comprises 16 residues.

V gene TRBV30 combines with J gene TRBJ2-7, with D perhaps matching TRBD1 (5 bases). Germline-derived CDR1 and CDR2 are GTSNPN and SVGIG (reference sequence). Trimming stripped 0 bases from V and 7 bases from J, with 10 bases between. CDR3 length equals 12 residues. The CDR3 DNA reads TGTGCCTGGAGTGTCTTAGGGGCTGAGCAGTACTTC. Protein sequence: CAWSVLGAEQYF. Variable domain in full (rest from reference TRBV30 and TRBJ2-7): SQTIHQWPATLVQPVGSPLSLECTVEGTSNPNLYWYRQAAGRGLQLLFYSVGIGQISSEVPQNLSASRPQDRQFILSSKKLLLSDSGFYLCAWSVLGAEQYFGPGTRLTVT.